What follows are 9 T cell receptor beta chains derived from one specimen sequenced in a study of T cells after posttransplantation cyclophosphamide. Busulfan-fludarabine conditioning, marrow transplant, and cyclophosphamide on days +3 and +4 were administered. The repertoire was sequenced with immunoSEQ multiplex PCR; TCRdb's copy has only in-frame clones and lacks some. The sample contains around 13,000 clones, none occurring once; 20% to 30% lies in the top ten. Sequenced material: PBMCs, taken after allogeneic stem cell transplant with posttransplant cyclophosphamide. The source of these receptors is a female patient aged 40 to 50 who received an allogeneic stem cell transplant from an unrelated donor, was CMV-positive, and had acute GVHD only. Certain T cells may be donor cells from the graft.

Many counts were recorded for this clone. The chain links TRBV5-1 to TRBJ2-2; perhaps TRBD2 as D (6 bases). Germline lookup yields CDR1 SGHRS and CDR2 YFSETQ. V was trimmed by 0 bases and J by 2 bases, leaving 11 bases between them. This CDR3 spans 16 amino acids. As DNA, the CDR3 is TGCGCCAGCAGCTTGGACCCCGGGACTAACACCGGGGAGCTGTTTTTT. Amino acid sequence: CASSLDPGTNTGELFF.

This clone was recorded at least ten times. The genes are TRBV2 and TRBJ2-7; D possibly corresponds to TRBD2 (5 bases). Per the germline V gene, CDR1 is SNHLY and CDR2 is FYNNEI. This CDR3 contains 14 residues. Trimming cost V 6 bases and J 3 bases, with 15 bases left between them. The CDR3 loop is CASSAGLINYEQYF. The DNA of the CDR3 is TGTGCCAGCAGCGCCGGACTTATCAACTACGAGCAGTACTTC.

This clone was seen ten or more times. This chain joins TRBV27 and TRBJ1-1, with D perhaps matching TRBD1 (5 bases). From germline, CDR1 is MNHEY and CDR2 SMNVEV (reference sequence). The V end was cut by 5 bases, the J end by 4 bases, with 17 bases between. CDR3 length equals 15 residues. This chain's CDR3 is CASSPAGRALTEAFF. In nucleotides, the CDR3 is TGTGCCAGCAGTCCCGCCGGCAGGGCCCTCACTGAAGCTTTCTTT.

This clone was seen a few times. V usage is TRBV28 and J usage is TRBJ1-2, with 9 bases aligning to TRBD1. The germline V gene has CDR1 MDHEN and CDR2 SYDVKM. The CDR3 runs to 15 residues. Unmatched junction bases numbered 10, after V lost 3 bases and J lost 8 bases. The CDR3 region is CASSFSGQGTRGYTF. Here the CDR3 DNA reads TGTGCCAGCAGTTTTTCGGGACAGGGTACAAGAGGCTACACCTTC.

This clone has at least ten counts. The gene calls are TRBV7-8 and TRBJ2-3; 9 positions match TRBD2. With V trimmed by 1 base and J by 8 bases, 4 bases remained unmatched. Germline V lookup: CDR1 SGHVS, CDR2 FQNEAQ. The CDR3 contains 14 residues. DNA of the CDR3: TGTGCCAGCAGCTTAGTGCGGGGGGGTAGTACGCAGTATTTT. As protein: CASSLVRGGSTQYF. Together with reference TRBV7-8 and TRBJ2-3, the CDR3 gives the full variable domain: GAGVSQSPRYKVAKRGQDVALRCDPISGHVSLFWYQQALGQGPEFLTYFQNEAQLDKSGLPSDRFFAERPEGSVSTLKIQRTQQEDSAVYLCASSLVRGGSTQYFGPGTRLTVL.

This clone was counted at least ten times. The chain recombines TRBV6-1 with TRBJ2-3; 8 nucleotides align to TRBD2. Germline loops: CDR1 MNHNS, CDR2 SASEGT. With 8 bases clipped from V and 6 bases from J, the junction kept 7 bases outside the gene matches. This CDR3 has 13 amino acids. The CDR3 region has the DNA TGTGCCAGCGTAGGAGCGGGAGCGGATACGCAGTATTTT. This encodes CASVGAGADTQYF.

There are many counts of this clone. The genes are TRBV5-3 and TRBJ2-7; D is possibly TRBD2 (6 bases). TRBV5-3 belongs to the ORF category, with a function that is uncertain. CDR3 length equals 11 residues. Trimming removed 1 base from V and 12 bases from J, with 11 bases in between. The CDR3 coding sequence is TGTGCCAGAAGCTTGTGCGGGACCCGGTACGTC. Protein product: CARSLCGTRYV.

This clone was counted many times. The chain combines TRBV28 with TRBJ1-4, with D uncertain. Trimming took 2 bases from V and 8 from J, leaving 15 bases between them. This CDR3 contains 15 residues. Germline-derived CDR1 and CDR2 are MDHEN and SYDVKM. DNA for the CDR3: TGTGCCAGCAGTTTAATGAGAAGTTTACGGGAAAAACTGTTTTTT. Translated, it gives CASSLMRSLREKLFF.

This clone was recorded a few times. The J gene is TRBJ2-1, the V gene TRBV6-1, with 12 bases lining up with TRBD1. V shed 6 bases and J 4 bases; nucleotides not matched to a gene: 4. CDR1 is MNHNS, CDR2 SASEGT, per germline. CDR3 length equals 15 residues. CDR3 region: CASRRDRGPYNEQFF. CDR3 nucleotides: TGTGCCAGCAGAAGGGACAGGGGGCCTTACAATGAGCAGTTCTTC.